This entry concerns a single TCR beta chain. Per germline, CDR1 LGHDT and CDR2 YNNKEL (reference sequence). The CDR3 extends over 14 amino acids. The germline V and J ends were trimmed by 1 base and 5 bases, with 9 bases remaining between them. This sample is part of a study of T-cell reconstitution after alpha-beta-depleted transplantation in children. This sample's TCRbeta library carried unique molecular identifier barcodes. TCRdb analysed the PCR reads with MiXCR anew, one entry per CDR3 protein. Here the sample spans a few hundred thousand distinct CDR3 sequences, approximately 16% being singletons.

This rearrangement joins TRBV3-1 to TRBJ2-1; maybe TRBD2 (5 bases). This receptor was obtained from a human donor who donated a stem cell graft to a child with acute lymphoblastic leukemia. Source: PBMCs from the stem cell graft donor, taken from the stem cell graft. The DNA of the CDR3 is TGTGCCAGCAGCCAAGGTGGCGGGCACAATGAGCAGTTCTTC. Protein product: CASSQGGGHNEQFF.